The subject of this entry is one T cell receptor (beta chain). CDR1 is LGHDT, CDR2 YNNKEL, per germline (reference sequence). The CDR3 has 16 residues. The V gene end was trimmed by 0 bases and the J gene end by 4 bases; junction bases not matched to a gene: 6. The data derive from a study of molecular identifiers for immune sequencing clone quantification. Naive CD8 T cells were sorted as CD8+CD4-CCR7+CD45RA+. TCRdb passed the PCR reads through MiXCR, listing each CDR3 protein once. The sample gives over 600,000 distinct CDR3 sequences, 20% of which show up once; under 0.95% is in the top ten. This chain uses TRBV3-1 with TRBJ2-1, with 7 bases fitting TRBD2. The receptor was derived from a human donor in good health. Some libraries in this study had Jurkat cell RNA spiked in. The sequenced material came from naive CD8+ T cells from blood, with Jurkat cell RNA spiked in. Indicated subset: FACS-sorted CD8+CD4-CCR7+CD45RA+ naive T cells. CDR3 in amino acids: CASSQEWLAEYNEQFF. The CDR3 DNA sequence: TGTGCCAGCAGCCAAGAGTGGCTAGCGGAATACAATGAGCAGTTCTTC.